These 12 T cell receptor beta chains were all obtained from the same sample, sequenced in a study of CD8+ T cells in alopecia areata. Reverse transcribed after extraction, RNA yielded cDNA as the sequencing template. The data were produced by immunoSEQ multiplex PCR, yet TCRdb's version contains in-frame clones alone and is incomplete. The table records approximately 300,000 clones, 58% of them present only once. Treatment of the sample: oral pan-JAK inhibitor, 5-10 mg twice daily. This sample comprised CD4+ T cells sorted from blood, obtained at week 24, from a patient treated with tofacitinib. These receptors were taken from a human donor with alopecia areata.

The chain links TRBV18 to TRBJ1-2; D gene ambiguous. This CDR3 comprises 13 residues. V lost 0 bases and J 6 bases, leaving 8 bases between the germline ends. CDR1 and CDR2 (germline): KGHSH, LQKENI. This CDR3 is CASSPPERNGYTF. The CDR3 DNA sequence: TGTGCCAGCTCACCACCAGAGCGTAATGGCTACACCTTC.

The chain employs TRBV6-1 and TRBJ1-2, with D perhaps matching TRBD1 (5 bases). This CDR3 is built from 14 residues. Germline values: CDR1 MNHNS, CDR2 SASEGT. V gave up 5 bases and J gave up 6 bases, with 16 bases separating them. CDR3 nucleotides: TGTGCCAGCAGTCCCCAGAGGGGCCCTCATGGCTACACCTTC. This codes for CASSPQRGPHGYTF.

This clone appeared a few times. The chain carries TRBV2 and TRBJ2-2; TRBD1 is a possible D gene (6 bases). Per the germline V gene, CDR1 is SNHLY and CDR2 is FYNNEI. The CDR3 is made up of 13 amino acids. Trimming shortened V by 8 bases and J by 7 bases, and 14 bases separated the two germline ends. The CDR3 is CASSGETDGELFF. In DNA form, the CDR3 reads TGTGCCAGCTCAGGGGAGACGGACGGGGAGCTGTTTTTT. The complete variable domain, with remaining parts taken from reference TRBV2 and TRBJ2-2, reads EPEVTQTPSHQVTQMGQEVILRCVPISNHLYFYWYRQILGQKVEFLVSFYNNEISEKSEIFDDQFSVERPDGSNFTLKIRSTKLEDSAMYFCASSGETDGELFFGEGSRLTVL.

The chain has TRBV15 and TRBJ2-7; unclear D gene. The CDR3 runs to 12 residues. CDR1 and CDR2 from the germline V gene are LNHNV and YYDKDF (reference sequence). The ends were cut back, 8 bases at V and 2 bases at J, with 10 bases in the middle. Written as DNA, the CDR3 is TGTGCCACCGGACGGAATACCTACGAGCAGTACTTC. Its translation: CATGRNTYEQYF.

The chain carries TRBV29-1 and TRBJ1-4; no clear D gene. This CDR3 comprises 12 residues. Trimming shortened V by 5 bases and J by 8 bases, and 12 bases separated the two germline ends. CDR1 is SQVTM and CDR2 is ANQGSEA in the germline V gene. Here the CDR3 reads CSVLVGTEKLFF. In nucleotides, the CDR3 is TGCAGCGTTCTCGTCGGTACGGAAAAACTGTTTTTT.

The CDR3 DNA reads as TGCAGCGTCGCTTGGACAGTGGGTACCTACGAGCAGTACTTC. It specifies CSVAWTVGTYEQYF. The J gene is TRBJ2-7, the V gene TRBV29-1; the D gene is possibly TRBD1 (6 bases). V lost 6 bases to trimming and J lost 2 bases, with 17 bases between them. The CDR3 sequence is 14 residues long. Germline lookup yields CDR1 SQVTM and CDR2 ANQGSEA.

The chain is built from TRBV5-1 and TRBJ1-2, with D hard to call. The CDR3 length is 13 residues. Between the trimmed V and J ends, which lost 0 bases and 8 bases, there was a span of 11 bases. CDR1 SGHRS and CDR2 YFSETQ come from the germline V gene. CDR3 sequence (DNA): TGCGCCAGCAGCTTGGAAGGAGGAGCCGGCTACACCTTC. As protein: CASSLEGGAGYTF.

This clone appeared a few times. The V gene is TRBV5-4, the J gene TRBJ1-6; D gene unclear. Trimming took off 3 bases at V and 9 bases at J, with 13 bases between the two ends. Germline values: CDR1 SGHNT, CDR2 YYREEE (reference sequence). There are 14 residues in the CDR3. The CDR3 reads CASSSASDSSPLHF. In DNA, the CDR3 is TGTGCCAGCAGCTCAGCCAGCGATAGTTCACCCCTCCACTTT.

The chain has TRBV7-2 and TRBJ2-3; TRBD2 matches 10 bases. This CDR3 spans 19 amino acids. The V segment lost 1 base and the J segment 0 bases; nucleotides outside the gene matches: 10. Germline lookup yields CDR1 SGHTA and CDR2 FQGNSA. The CDR3 protein is CASSLGASGGRASTDTQYF. In nucleotides, the CDR3 is TGTGCCAGCAGCTTAGGTGCTAGCGGGGGCAGAGCTAGCACAGATACGCAGTATTTT.

The chain employs TRBV7-3 and TRBJ2-5; 9 bases agree with TRBD1. This CDR3 spans 14 amino acids. The germline V gene has CDR1 SGHTA and CDR2 FQGTGA. V lost 2 bases and J lost 5; bases outside the gene matches: 3. For the CDR3, the DNA is TGTGCCAGCAGCTTATCCGGACAGGGGGAGACCCAGTACTTC. This encodes CASSLSGQGETQYF.

The chain recombines TRBV4-1 with TRBJ2-7, with a possible D match to TRBD1 (6 bases). Germline CDR1 MGHRA, CDR2 YSYEKL. Trimming pared 4 bases from V and 0 bases from J, leaving 13 bases between. There are 15 residues in the CDR3. The CDR3 coding sequence is TGCGCCAGCAGCCCCCAGGACAGATTCTCCTACGAGCAGTACTTC. This sequence encodes CASSPQDRFSYEQYF.

A single count supports this clone. The rearrangement links TRBV30 to TRBJ1-2, with unresolved D. From germline, CDR1 is GTSNPN and CDR2 SVGIG (reference sequence). This CDR3 spans 12 amino acids. Trimming pared 0 bases from V and 6 bases from J, leaving 8 bases between. The CDR3 DNA follows: TGTGCCTGGAGTGTATGGGAGGATGGCTACACCTTC. Translating gives CAWSVWEDGYTF.